Presented here are 12 T cell receptor beta chains from one specimen sequenced in a study of early T cells in non-severe SARS-CoV-2 infection. TCRdb reprocessed the 5' RACE reads via MiXCR and lists one record per CDR3 protein. The sample lists some 96,000 distinct CDR3 sequences; about 15% were seen once. Sequencing was performed on whole blood. The receptors stem from an adult who was a healthcare worker with PCR-confirmed SARS-CoV-2 infection or an uninfected control (not recorded which).

This clonotype was counted a few times. The chain links TRBV11-2 to TRBJ1-2; D not resolved. Trimming cost V 2 bases and J 6 bases, with 4 bases left between them. The CDR3 totals 11 residues. Germline CDR1 reads SGHAT; CDR2 reads FQNNGV. For the CDR3, the DNA is TGTGCCAGCAGCTTACTCGATGGCTACACCTTC. Amino acids: CASSLLDGYTF.

This clonotype has more than one count but fewer than ten. The chain is built from TRBV4-3 and TRBJ2-3, with 11 bases matching TRBD2. The CDR3 runs 15 residues. The trim removed 5 bases at V and 4 bases at J, leaving 5 bases unmatched. From germline, CDR1 is LGHNA and CDR2 YSLEER. As DNA, the CDR3 is TGCGCCAGCAGCAGAATACTAGCGGGGGCAGATACGCAGTATTTT. Protein sequence: CASSRILAGADTQYF.

This clonotype has ten or more counts. The chain combines TRBV28 with TRBJ1-5; 9 bases are shared with TRBD1. V was pared by 3 bases and J by 9 bases, with 12 bases of the junction left unmatched. The germline V gene encodes CDR1 MDHEN and CDR2 SYDVKM. This CDR3 contains 16 residues. As DNA, the CDR3 is TGTGCCAGCAGTTTCCTCTCGGACAGGGGAGGTGGGCCCCAGCATTTT. Protein product: CASSFLSDRGGGPQHF.

The J gene is TRBJ2-3, the V gene TRBV5-5; 8 positions agree with TRBD2. Trimming at V came to 3 bases and at J to 4 bases, leaving 7 bases not matched to a gene. The germline V gene encodes CDR1 SGHKS and CDR2 YYEKEE (reference sequence). The CDR3 totals 15 residues. The CDR3 nucleotides are TGTGCCAGCAGCTGGATAGCGGGACCATCAGATACGCAGTATTTT. Its translation is CASSWIAGPSDTQYF.

This clonotype was picked up a small number of times. The V call is TRBV20-1, the J call TRBJ2-5; D is uncertain. V shed 3 bases and J shed 2 bases, with 1 base lying between them. This CDR3 has 10 residues. Germline values: CDR1 DFQATT, CDR2 SNEGSKA (reference sequence). The CDR3 is CSASQETQYF. The CDR3 coding sequence is TGCAGTGCTAGTCAAGAGACCCAGTACTTC.

The rearrangement joins TRBV29-1 to TRBJ2-1; either TRBD1 or TRBD2 may fit D (5 bases each). Germline CDR1 SQVTM, CDR2 ANQGSEA. CDR3 length: 13 amino acids. The V end lost 7 bases, the J end lost 5 bases, and 15 bases lay between the germline ends. The CDR3 nucleotides read TGCAGCGCGTCGGGGCGAAGGGACAATGAGCAGTTCTTC. Its protein product is CSASGRRDNEQFF.

This sequence joins TRBV5-1 and TRBJ2-5, with TRBD1 matching 7 bases. Germline CDR1 and CDR2: SGHRS and YFSETQ. Trimming cost V 4 bases and J 3 bases; bases outside gene matches: 6. This CDR3 is built from 14 residues. In DNA form, the CDR3 reads TGCGCCAGCAGCCCGGGACAGACGAAAGAGACCCAGTACTTC. This codes for CASSPGQTKETQYF.

This clonotype came up a few times. CDR3 DNA: TGTGCCAGCAGCCCAGGGACATTCTATGGCTACACCTTC. As protein: CASSPGTFYGYTF. This sequence joins TRBV11-2 and TRBJ1-2; tentatively, D is TRBD1 (6 bases). The CDR3 extends over 13 amino acids. Germline CDR1 and CDR2: SGHAT and FQNNGV. V lost 5 bases and J 4 bases, leaving 11 bases between the germline ends.

The chain couples TRBV19 to TRBJ2-7; 7 bases are a match to TRBD1. J was trimmed by 4 bases and V by 5 bases; bases with no gene match: 8. Germline V lookup: CDR1 LNHDA, CDR2 SQIVND (reference sequence). The CDR3 sequence is 14 residues long. The CDR3 spells CASSRGTGDYEQYF. Here the CDR3 DNA reads TGTGCCAGTAGTCGGGGAACAGGGGATTACGAGCAGTACTTC. Drawing the rest from reference TRBV19 and TRBJ2-7, the complete variable domain is DGGITQSPKYLFRKEGQNVTLSCEQNLNHDAMYWYRQDPGQGLRLIYYSQIVNDFQKGDIAEGYSVSREKKESFPLTVTSAQKNPTAFYLCASSRGTGDYEQYFGPGTRLTVT.

This clonotype was observed many times. The rearrangement uses TRBV10-3 and TRBJ2-5; possible D gene TRBD2, 5 bases. V gave up 8 bases and J gave up 6 bases, with 13 bases separating them. The CDR3 covers 12 residues. Germline V CDR1 and CDR2: ENHRY, SYGVKD. The CDR3 loop reads CAISLEGQTQYF. Written as DNA, the CDR3 is TGTGCCATCTCTTTAGAGGGCCAGACCCAGTACTTC.

V is TRBV4-3 and J is TRBJ1-1, with D perhaps matching TRBD1 (5 bases). V was clipped by 11 bases and J by 5 bases, with 18 bases between them. There are 13 residues in the CDR3. CDR1 LGHNA and CDR2 YSLEER come from the germline V gene. The DNA of the CDR3 is TGCGCCCGCGACCTGGGGACGCGGACTGAAGCTTTCTTT. Protein sequence: CARDLGTRTEAFF.

This clonotype has just a few counts. The chain links TRBV20-1 to TRBJ2-5, with TRBD1 matching 8 bases. The CDR3 extends over 16 amino acids. V trimming: 1 base; J trimming: 6 bases; junction bases outside the gene matches: 13. Germline V CDR1 and CDR2: DFQATT, SNEGSKA (reference sequence). DNA of the CDR3: TGCAGTGCTAGAGGTGGGGCGACAGGGGTGTACCAGACCCAGTACTTC. Translating it yields CSARGGATGVYQTQYF.